The sequence of this TCR beta chain was determined in a study of blood T cell repertoires in COVID-19. The overall study: The United States, Italy and Spain were the sources of the acute and convalescent COVID-19 samples. Nucleic acid was either cDNA or gDNA, and it came from T cells, B-cell-depleted T cells, or PBMCs.

Per the study methods: Amplification of reference gene primers provided the estimated nucleated cell counts. Clones were sequenced by immunoSEQ multiplex PCR, and TCRdb holds only the in-frame ones, with some missing. V and J calls and clone size are as listed in that table; D and trimming were resolved from the DNA. The sample lists about 200,000 clones, 92% seen once, with 1% to 1.5% in the top ten. This clone was observed once. Germline V gives CDR1 GTSNPN, CDR2 SVGIG (reference sequence). The CDR3 consists of 14 residues. J gave up 1 base and V 6 bases, and 6 bases lay outside the gene matches. The specimen sequenced was peripheral blood. This TCR was recovered from a man under 40 with acute or convalescent COVID-19. The genes are TRBV30 and TRBJ1-5; 7 positions match TRBD1. This CDR3 reads CACTKGASNQPQHF. The DNA of the CDR3 is TGTGCCTGTACGAAGGGGGCGAGCAATCAGCCCCAGCATTTT.